A selection of T cell receptor beta chains follows, all from one sample in a study of blood T cell repertoires in COVID-19. Libraries were prepared by immunoSEQ multiplex PCR; TCRdb keeps only in-frame clonotypes and omits some of them. This sample has hundreds of thousands of clones; around 87% occur once, and the top ten carry 7.2%. Specimen: peripheral blood. The receptors shown here come from a man in his 60s who had recovered from COVID-19. CDR3s leave out the opening cysteine and the closing phenylalanine or tryptophan. A D gene is named only where the DNA matches it firmly.

V gene: TRBV7-2; D gene: TRBD2; J gene: TRBJ2-1; CDR3 protein: ASSSPGLAGGREQF
V gene: TRBV28; D gene: TRBD2; J gene: TRBJ2-2; CDR3 protein: ASSLLLAGAANTGELF
V gene: TRBV6-5; D gene: .; J gene: TRBJ1-2; CDR3 protein: AGGVGYGYT
V gene: TRBV5-1; D gene: .; J gene: TRBJ2-3; CDR3 protein: ASSSGSTDTQY
V gene: TRBV5-4; D gene: .; J gene: TRBJ1-1; CDR3 protein: ASSSVGQEEAF
V gene: TRBV25-1; D gene: .; J gene: TRBJ2-1; CDR3 protein: ASSEYGEQF
V gene: TRBV6-5; D gene: TRBD2; J gene: TRBJ2-1; CDR3 protein: ASSHSGTSGLDEQF
V gene: TRBV9; D gene: TRBD1; J gene: TRBJ2-1; CDR3 protein: ASSANPGQGIYNEQF
V gene: TRBV5-5; D gene: .; J gene: TRBJ2-2; CDR3 protein: ASSFLLGNTGELF
V gene: TRBV5-1; D gene: TRBD1; J gene: TRBJ1-6; CDR3 protein: ASSDPRQGYSPLH
V gene: TRBV3-1/TRBV3-2; D gene: TRBD1; J gene: TRBJ1-4; CDR3 protein: ASSQTGGMSGKLF
V gene: TRBV5-4; D gene: TRBD2; J gene: TRBJ2-1; CDR3 protein: ASSRRGALNEQF
V gene: TRBV9; D gene: .; J gene: TRBJ2-3; CDR3 protein: ASSARDPYGADTQY
V gene: TRBV9; D gene: TRBD1; J gene: TRBJ1-3; CDR3 protein: ASSRGQILGNTIY
V gene: TRBV10-3; D gene: TRBD2; J gene: TRBJ2-5; CDR3 protein: AISGGTSGQETQY
V gene: TRBV18; D gene: TRBD1; J gene: TRBJ1-2; CDR3 protein: ASSPNRQGLGYGYT
V gene: TRBV21-1; D gene: .; J gene: TRBJ1-3; CDR3 protein: ASSRHGDTIY
V gene: TRBV7-8; D gene: .; J gene: TRBJ2-3; CDR3 protein: ASRGGHTDTQY
V gene: TRBV29-1; D gene: .; J gene: TRBJ2-3; CDR3 protein: SVGGITDTQY
V gene: TRBV27; D gene: .; J gene: TRBJ1-3; CDR3 protein: ASSLGPGSAGNTIY
V gene: TRBV5-1; D gene: .; J gene: TRBJ2-3; CDR3 protein: ASSFGQITDTQY
V gene: TRBV4-2; D gene: TRBD2; J gene: TRBJ2-7; CDR3 protein: ASSQLAAPNEQY
V gene: TRBV19; D gene: TRBD1; J gene: TRBJ1-2; CDR3 protein: ASSIPRGLGYGYT
V gene: TRBV6-5; D gene: TRBD1; J gene: TRBJ1-4; CDR3 protein: AIARGPNEKLF
V gene: TRBV5-1; D gene: .; J gene: TRBJ2-6; CDR3 protein: ASSLAGVYSGANVLT
V gene: TRBV5-1; D gene: .; J gene: TRBJ2-6; CDR3 protein: ASSLVAGSGANVLT
V gene: TRBV10-3; D gene: .; J gene: TRBJ2-1; CDR3 protein: AISDGGGLSYNEQF
V gene: TRBV19; D gene: .; J gene: TRBJ2-1; CDR3 protein: ASRLYNEQF
V gene: TRBV7-9; D gene: TRBD1; J gene: TRBJ2-1; CDR3 protein: ASSPRDSLVV
V gene: TRBV25-1; D gene: .; J gene: TRBJ1-5; CDR3 protein: ASSVDSSQPQH
V gene: TRBV2; D gene: TRBD2; J gene: TRBJ2-5; CDR3 protein: ASSVSGGTQETQY
V gene: TRBV5-1; D gene: .; J gene: TRBJ2-1; CDR3 protein: ASSPLTESNEQF
V gene: TRBV6-6; D gene: .; J gene: TRBJ1-6; CDR3 protein: ASIEQGFYSPLH
V gene: TRBV4-1; D gene: .; J gene: TRBJ1-4; CDR3 protein: ASSHLRGGRGLF
V gene: TRBV24-1; D gene: .; J gene: TRBJ1-2; CDR3 protein: ATSGGQAYGYT
V gene: TRBV5-5; D gene: TRBD1; J gene: TRBJ1-3; CDR3 protein: ASSPGQGRNTIY
V gene: TRBV11-2; D gene: .; J gene: TRBJ1-2; CDR3 protein: ASSASGRARNYGYT
V gene: TRBV5-1; D gene: TRBD1; J gene: TRBJ1-4; CDR3 protein: ASADRAATNEKLF
V gene: TRBV5-6; D gene: TRBD1; J gene: TRBJ2-7; CDR3 protein: ASSPGTAYEQY
V gene: TRBV5-6; D gene: .; J gene: TRBJ1-1; CDR3 protein: ASSLGGNTEAF
V gene: TRBV5-5; D gene: TRBD1; J gene: TRBJ1-6; CDR3 protein: ASSLEQGASYNSPLH
V gene: TRBV2; D gene: .; J gene: TRBJ2-3; CDR3 protein: ASSRQGSTDTQY
V gene: TRBV19; D gene: .; J gene: TRBJ2-3; CDR3 protein: ASRGGLADTQY
V gene: TRBV19; D gene: .; J gene: TRBJ2-5; CDR3 protein: ASSLAGVETQY